The 18 T cell receptor beta chains presented below share a single source sample, sequenced in a study of OX40 agonist ivuxolimab in advanced cancers. Method: immunoSEQ multiplex PCR; TCRdb's copy keeps in-frame clones and lacks some. Found here are around 37,000 clones, approximately 90% of them singletons; the top ten hold roughly 13%. The material sequenced was CD4+ or CD8+ T cells sorted from blood, taken in a trial of the OX40 agonist ivuxolimab. The source of these receptors is an adult with an advanced solid tumor such as melanoma, head and neck, liver or kidney cancer.

V is TRBV7-2 and J is TRBJ1-5; D may be TRBD1 (6 bases). Trimming cost V 3 bases and J 7 bases, with 10 bases left between them. The CDR3 spans 13 residues. Germline V CDR1 and CDR2: SGHTA, FQGNSA. Written as DNA, the CDR3 is TGTGCCAGCAGCTTGGCAGGGGAACAGCCCCAGCATTTT. Translated, it gives CASSLAGEQPQHF.

The rearrangement links TRBV9 to TRBJ2-7, with 7 bases identical to TRBD2. This CDR3 contains 13 residues. Germline V gives CDR1 SGDLS, CDR2 YYNGEE. V lost 4 bases, J lost 2 bases, and 3 bases stayed unmatched. CDR3 loop: CASSTGLTYEQYF. CDR3 coding DNA: TGTGCCAGCAGCACGGGACTAACCTACGAGCAGTACTTC.

This clone was observed a few times. The chain employs TRBV6-6 and TRBJ2-7, with TRBD1 as a possible D gene (6 bases). CDR3 length equals 15 residues. The germline V gene encodes CDR1 MNHNY and CDR2 SVGAGI (reference sequence). With 7 bases removed from V and 5 bases from J, the gap between germline ends came to 21 bases. CDR3 amino acids: CASIPRAGVKNEQYF. DNA of the CDR3: TGTGCCAGCATCCCCCGGGCAGGGGTGAAGAACGAGCAGTACTTC.

The CDR3 sequence is CASSSTVATNEKLFF. The CDR3 bases are TGTGCCAGCAGTTCGACAGTGGCAACTAATGAAAAACTGTTTTTT. This chain connects TRBV28 to TRBJ1-4; weak D call: TRBD1 (5 bases). The CDR3 sequence is 15 residues long. V lost 4 bases and J lost 0, with 9 bases in between. Germline CDR1 and CDR2: MDHEN and SYDVKM.

The CDR3 sequence: CASSPSSTDTQYF. DNA of the CDR3: TGTGCCAGCAGTCCTTCCAGCACAGATACGCAGTATTTT. The chain recombines TRBV28 with TRBJ2-3; D is unclear. The germline V and J ends were trimmed by 5 bases and 0 bases, with 6 bases remaining between them. Germline CDR1 reads MDHEN; CDR2 reads SYDVKM. The CDR3 totals 13 residues.

The count of this clone is one. The CDR3 sequence: CASSEDGTYYINEQFF. DNA of the CDR3: TGTGCCAGCAGTGAAGACGGGACATACTACATAAATGAGCAGTTCTTC. V and J are TRBV6-1 and TRBJ2-1; D might be TRBD1 (6 bases). The V gene's germline CDR1 is MNHNS and CDR2 SASEGT. The V gene lost 1 base and the J gene lost 7 bases, with 17 bases spanning the gap. The CDR3 is 16 residues long.

The J gene is TRBJ1-1, the V gene TRBV9; 8 positions match TRBD1. Germline V gene sequence: CDR1 SGDLS, CDR2 YYNGEE. CDR3 length equals 17 residues. V trimming: 0 bases; J trimming: 4 bases; junction bases outside the gene matches: 11. The CDR3 region is CASSVDPRGQVATEAFF. The CDR3 nucleotides are TGTGCCAGCAGCGTAGACCCTCGGGGACAGGTCGCCACTGAAGCTTTCTTT.

This CDR3 is CASSLPGRGRGNEQFF. The DNA for the CDR3 is TGTGCCAGCAGCTTGCCAGGGAGGGGGCGCGGGAATGAGCAGTTCTTC. This rearrangement joins TRBV5-4 to TRBJ2-1; D is perhaps TRBD1 or TRBD2 (7 bases each). CDR3 size: 16 residues. Germline V lookup: CDR1 SGHNT, CDR2 YYREEE (reference sequence). Trimming cost V 1 base and J 7 bases, with 18 bases left between them.

This chain connects TRBV27 to TRBJ2-4, with TRBD1 matching over 11 bases. The CDR3 contains 15 residues. V shed 2 bases and J 5 bases; nucleotides not matched to a gene: 2. Germline CDR1 and CDR2: MNHEY and SMNVEV (reference sequence). The CDR3 DNA is TGTGCCAGCAGTTTAGGGACAGGGGGGGAAAACATTCAGTACTTC. As protein: CASSLGTGGENIQYF.

V and J are TRBV9 and TRBJ1-1; 7 bases line up with TRBD1. This CDR3 is built from 13 residues. The junction had 1 base not matched to a gene; V was cut back by 4 bases and J by 1 base. Germline lookup yields CDR1 SGDLS and CDR2 YYNGEE. In DNA form, the CDR3 reads TGTGCCAGCAGCCAGGGGGGGAACACTGAAGCTTTCTTT. Its translation is CASSQGGNTEAFF.

The CDR3 protein is CASSTRLAAQETQYF. The CDR3 DNA reads TGTGCCAGCAGCACGAGACTAGCAGCTCAAGAGACCCAGTACTTC. The chain couples TRBV7-9 to TRBJ2-5; TRBD2 matches at 7 bases. CDR1 is SEHNR and CDR2 is FQNEAQ in the germline V gene (reference sequence). V lost 5 bases and J lost 2; bases outside the gene matches: 8. This CDR3 has 15 amino acids.

The V call is TRBV15, the J call TRBJ2-3, with no clear D. The CDR3 is 14 residues long. Trimming removed 5 bases from V and 5 bases from J, with 14 bases in between. The germline V gene has CDR1 LNHNV and CDR2 YYDKDF (reference sequence). The CDR3 coding sequence is TGTGCCACCAGCGGAATGGTCGCCGGAGATACGCAGTATTTT. Protein product: CATSGMVAGDTQYF.

This chain connects TRBV2 to TRBJ2-1; a possible D gene is TRBD2 (6 bases). V was clipped by 9 bases and J by 5 bases, with 20 bases between them. CDR3 length: 15 residues. Germline assignment: CDR1 SNHLY and CDR2 FYNNEI. The CDR3 protein is CARSPVGGVDNEQFF. The CDR3 DNA reads as TGTGCCAGGTCTCCAGTGGGCGGGGTTGACAATGAGCAGTTCTTC.

This chain joins TRBV5-4 and TRBJ1-5; the D is unclear. The V gene lost 2 bases and the J gene lost 4 bases, with 13 bases spanning the gap. Germline V lookup: CDR1 SGHNT, CDR2 YYREEE (reference sequence). CDR3 length: 15 residues. CDR3 nucleotides: TGTGCCAGCAGCTTAAGTCCACATGGTAATCAGCCCCAGCATTTT. It specifies CASSLSPHGNQPQHF.

The DNA for the CDR3 is TGTGCCAGCAGTTTTGGGGGAATCGATGAGCAGTTCTTC. Protein: CASSFGGIDEQFF. V gene TRBV28 combines with J gene TRBJ2-1, with D perhaps given as TRBD1 or TRBD2 (5 bases each). Trimming pared 3 bases from V and 8 bases from J, leaving 11 bases between. The CDR3 contains 13 residues. The V gene's germline CDR1 is MDHEN and CDR2 SYDVKM.

The V call is TRBV9, the J call TRBJ2-2, with 7 nucleotides matching TRBD1. CDR1 is SGDLS, CDR2 YYNGEE, per germline. The length of the CDR3 is 16 residues. J was trimmed by 4 bases and V by 4 bases; bases with no gene match: 10. CDR3 DNA sequence: TGTGCCAGCAGCTTTGACAGGGCCTCTTTCACCGGGGAGCTGTTTTTT. Amino acids: CASSFDRASFTGELFF.

This clone occurred a few times. CDR3 region: CASNSPLRDRPYNEQFF. The CDR3 nucleotides are TGTGCCAGCAACTCCCCGCTTCGGGACAGACCTTACAATGAGCAGTTCTTC. The J gene is TRBJ2-1, the V gene TRBV7-6, with TRBD1 identical over 7 bases. V trimming: 7 bases; J trimming: 4 bases; junction bases outside the gene matches: 16. The CDR3 is 17 amino acids. CDR1 and CDR2 from the germline V gene are SGHVS and FNYEAQ.

This clone occurred once. The chain carries TRBV7-6 and TRBJ2-1, with 7 positions matching TRBD2. Germline lookup yields CDR1 SGHVS and CDR2 FNYEAQ. The CDR3 totals 15 residues. Unmatched junction bases numbered 1, after V lost 2 bases and J lost 0 bases. Here the CDR3 reads CASSLSGNSYNEQFF. In nucleotides, the CDR3 is TGTGCCAGCAGCTTAAGCGGGAACTCCTACAATGAGCAGTTCTTC.